The next 19 T cell receptor beta chains were all read from a single sample in a study of post-analysis software for immune sequencing data. Their recognized antigens are unknown. TCR beta libraries were prepared from cDNA with unique molecular identifiers. Using its own MiXCR run on the PCR reads, TCRdb lists one record per CDR3 protein. Of approximately 400,000 distinct CDR3 sequences listed, roughly 38% are singletons. Whole-study results and caveats: In patients, TRBV5-6, TRBV5-1 and TRBV20-1 belonged to five or six TRBV segments found more frequently than in controls.

The specimen was blood. The receptors shown here come from a girl aged 10 to 17 with multiple sclerosis.

J is TRBJ1-2 and V is TRBV12-3 or TRBV12-4, with 7 nucleotides matching TRBD1. This CDR3 has 15 residues. The trim removed 3 bases at V and 4 bases at J, leaving 8 bases unmatched. CDR3 residues: CASSFGTDPGYGYTF. CDR3 nucleotides: TGTGCCAGCAGTTTCGGGACAGACCCAGGCTATGGCTACACCTTC.

This chain uses TRBV6-6 with TRBJ2-5; D possibly corresponds to TRBD1 (5 bases). CDR1 and CDR2 from the germline V gene are MNHNY and SVGAGI (reference sequence). The CDR3 totals 14 residues. Trimming took 5 bases from V and 5 from J, leaving 15 bases between them. The CDR3 reads CASSARGDGETQYF. Here the CDR3 DNA reads TGTGCCAGCAGTGCAAGGGGCGATGGCGAGACCCAGTACTTC.

This clonotype was counted ten times or more. The rearrangement uses TRBV2 and TRBJ2-1, with TRBD2 matching over 8 bases. CDR3 size: 14 residues. CDR1 is SNHLY, CDR2 FYNNEI, per germline. Trimming removed 11 bases from V and 0 bases from J; junction bases left unmatched: 6. CDR3 protein: CAGRGDSSYNEQFF. For the CDR3, the DNA is TGTGCCGGGCGGGGGGATAGCTCCTACAATGAGCAGTTCTTC.

The V and J genes are TRBV4-1 and TRBJ2-7, with D possibly called TRBD1 or TRBD2 (5 bases each). V lost 5 bases, J lost 3 bases, and 11 bases lay in between. Germline V gene lookup returns CDR1 MGHRA and CDR2 YSYEKL. The CDR3 runs 13 residues. The CDR3 DNA reads as TGCGCCAGCAGCAGCCTTGGGGGCTACGAGCAGTACTTC. Encoded protein: CASSSLGGYEQYF.

The chain uses TRBV5-1 and TRBJ1-2, with 8 bases fitting TRBD1. Germline V lookup: CDR1 SGHRS, CDR2 YFSETQ. The V segment lost 4 bases and the J segment 6 bases; nucleotides outside the gene matches: 8. The CDR3 is 14 residues long. The CDR3 reads CASSLRGRVHGYTF. The CDR3 nucleotides read TGCGCCAGCAGCCTCAGGGGGCGCGTGCATGGCTACACCTTC.

The chain has TRBV12-3 or TRBV12-4 and TRBJ2-7, with D possibly being TRBD1 (6 bases). Trimming shortened V by 5 bases and J by 0 bases, and 14 bases separated the two germline ends. The CDR3 is 15 amino acids. The CDR3 DNA reads as TGTGCCAGCAGTCCTAGGGGGAGTTTCTCCTACGAGCAGTACTTC. Translated, it gives CASSPRGSFSYEQYF.

The chain combines TRBV2 with TRBJ2-7; D is undetermined. Trimming pared 6 bases from V and 0 bases from J, leaving 15 bases between. Germline V gene sequence: CDR1 SNHLY, CDR2 FYNNEI. This CDR3 comprises 15 residues. CDR3 sequence: CASRPRTLSSYEQYF. CDR3 bases: TGTGCCAGCAGACCTAGGACGTTGAGCTCCTACGAGCAGTACTTC. Full variable domain (missing parts from reference TRBV2 and TRBJ2-7): EPEVTQTPSHQVTQMGQEVILRCVPISNHLYFYWYRQILGQKVEFLVSFYNNEISEKSEIFDDQFSVERPDGSNFTLKIRSTKLEDSAMYFCASRPRTLSSYEQYFGPGTRLTVT.

This clonotype was counted many times. CDR3 sequence reads: CASSQGIGVARGTQYF. DNA for the CDR3: TGCGCCAGCAGCCAAGGGATCGGGGTAGCACGGGGGACCCAGTACTTC. The V and J genes are TRBV4-3 and TRBJ2-5; D is perhaps TRBD2 (5 bases). Germline loops: CDR1 LGHNA, CDR2 YSLEER. There are 16 residues in the CDR3. V gave up 1 base and J gave up 7 bases, with 19 bases separating them.

The CDR3 region is CASSPFGGDKNIQYF. The CDR3 region has the DNA TGTGCCAGCAGCCCCTTCGGGGGAGACAAAAACATTCAGTACTTC. The V call is TRBV7-3, the J call TRBJ2-4; the D gene is possibly TRBD2 (6 bases). The germline gives CDR1 SGHTA, CDR2 FQGTGA. The V end lost 5 bases, the J end lost 3 bases, and 14 bases lay between the germline ends. This CDR3 has 15 amino acids. The whole variable domain, remainder taken from reference TRBV7-3 and TRBJ2-4, is GAGVSQTPSNKVTEKGKYVELRCDPISGHTALYWYRQSLGQGPEFLIYFQGTGAADDSGLPNDRFFAVRPEGSVSTLKIQRTERGDSAVYLCASSPFGGDKNIQYFGAGTRLSVL.

The gene calls are TRBV11-2 and TRBJ2-1, with D perhaps TRBD1 or TRBD2 (5 bases each). V was clipped by 9 bases and J by 2 bases, with 23 bases between them. The V gene's germline CDR1 is SGHAT and CDR2 FQNNGV. The CDR3 loop spans 17 amino acids. Here the CDR3 DNA reads TGTGCCAGTTTGGGGCTGGCGGGCTTCACGGCCTACAATGAGCAGTTCTTC. Amino acids: CASLGLAGFTAYNEQFF.

The V call is TRBV5-1, the J call TRBJ1-3, with TRBD1 identical over 8 bases. J lost 2 bases, V lost 7 bases, and 8 bases had no gene match. The CDR3 covers 15 residues. Germline CDR1 and CDR2: SGHRS and YFSETQ. CDR3: CASRQTGDPGNTIYF. The DNA of the CDR3 is TGCGCCAGCCGCCAGACAGGGGATCCTGGAAACACCATATATTTT.

This clonotype has a single count. The chain links TRBV6-2 or TRBV6-3 to TRBJ2-3; TRBD2 aligns across 8 bases. J lost 0 bases, V lost 6 bases, and 8 bases had no gene match. Looked up from germline, CDR1 is MNHEY and CDR2 is SVGEGT. There are 16 residues in the CDR3. CDR3 amino acids: CASRRPERGSTDTQYF. The CDR3, as DNA: TGTGCCAGCAGACGGCCGGAGCGGGGGAGCACAGATACGCAGTATTTT.

CDR3 sequence (DNA): TGTGCCAGCAGCCCAGGGGGGGCCGTCTCCTACGAGCAGTACTTC. Encoded protein: CASSPGGAVSYEQYF. The chain uses TRBV7-2 and TRBJ2-7; D may match TRBD1 or TRBD2 (7 bases each). In germline, CDR1 is SGHTA, CDR2 FQGNSA. Trimming pared 5 bases from V and 0 bases from J, leaving 14 bases between. This CDR3 contains 15 residues.

This chain links TRBV29-1 with TRBJ1-1; D remains unclear. Germline V CDR1 and CDR2: SQVTM, ANQGSEA. V was cut by 6 bases and J by 4 bases, with 18 bases left in between. The CDR3 has 14 residues. CDR3 protein: CSVVGGIVRTEAFF. CDR3 sequence (DNA): TGCAGCGTCGTAGGAGGGATAGTACGCACTGAAGCTTTCTTT.

The chain has TRBV2 and TRBJ1-1, with D tentatively TRBD1 (6 bases). Trimming shortened V by 0 bases and J by 1 base, and 9 bases separated the two germline ends. CDR3 size: 15 residues. The V gene's germline CDR1 is SNHLY and CDR2 FYNNEI. Here the CDR3 reads CASSEAQGSNTEAFF. The CDR3 DNA reads as TGTGCCAGCAGTGAAGCGCAGGGGTCGAACACTGAAGCTTTCTTT.

The chain's CDR3 is CASSPRQITFYGYTF. The DNA for the CDR3 is TGTGCCAGCAGTCCCCGACAGATTACGTTCTATGGCTACACCTTC. The chain has TRBV27 and TRBJ1-2; D may be TRBD1 (5 bases). V shed 5 bases and J shed 4 bases, with 17 bases lying between them. Germline CDR1 and CDR2: MNHEY and SMNVEV (reference sequence). The CDR3 loop spans 15 amino acids.

This chain joins TRBV6-8 and TRBJ2-1; TRBD2 might be the D (5 bases). Germline-derived CDR1 and CDR2 are MNHGY and SAAAGT. The CDR3 sequence is 12 residues long. V lost 3 bases and J lost 9, with 9 bases in between. This CDR3 reads CASSYLAGEQFF. The CDR3 DNA reads as TGTGCCAGCAGTTATTTGGCGGGTGAGCAGTTCTTC.

This clonotype appeared a single time. The chain is built from TRBV11-2 and TRBJ2-4; 11 positions match TRBD2. CDR1 is SGHAT and CDR2 is FQNNGV in the germline V gene. The trim removed 3 bases at V and 3 bases at J, leaving 7 bases unmatched. The CDR3 is 17 amino acids. The CDR3 DNA reads as TGTGCCAGCAGCTTCCCGGGACTAGCGGACCTCAAAAACATTCAGTACTTC. Residues: CASSFPGLADLKNIQYF.

The gene calls are TRBV29-1 and TRBJ2-5; the D gene is possibly TRBD1 (6 bases). CDR1 is SQVTM, CDR2 ANQGSEA, per germline. CDR3 size: 14 residues. V gave up 4 bases and J gave up 5 bases, with 17 bases separating them. The CDR3 here is CSVGGHSHGETQYF. CDR3 bases: TGCAGCGTTGGGGGGCACTCCCACGGGGAGACCCAGTACTTC.